These T cell receptor beta chains were read from a single sample in a study of T-cell reconstitution after alpha-beta-depleted transplantation in children. TCRdb passed the PCR reads through MiXCR, listing each CDR3 protein once. The sample lists approximately 640,000 distinct CDR3 sequences, approximately 17% occurring once. Sequences were derived from PBMCs from the stem cell graft donor, sampled from the stem cell graft. Every receptor here comes from a human donor who donated a stem cell graft to a child with acute myeloid leukemia. Each CDR3 is given with its conserved first and last residue. A D gene is named only where the DNA matches it firmly. Size values are once, few and many counts, or a class for expanded clones, and some rows have none.

clone_size: NA
j_call: TRBJ2-3
d_call: NA
v_call: TRBV18
cdr3_nt: TGTGCCAGCTCACCATCACAGCTCACAGATACGCAGTATTTT
cdr3_aa: CASSPSQLTDTQYF

clone_size: many
j_call: TRBJ2-7
d_call: TRBD2
v_call: TRBV20-1
cdr3_nt: TGCAGTGTAGCGGGGGCACACCTTAACTCCTACGAGCAGTACTTC
cdr3_aa: CSVAGAHLNSYEQYF

clone_size: many
j_call: TRBJ2-1
d_call: TRBD2
v_call: TRBV20-1
cdr3_nt: TGCAGTGCTCAGCGGGGGGCCGGGAATGAGCAGTTCTTC
cdr3_aa: CSAQRGAGNEQFF

clone_size: many
j_call: TRBJ1-2
d_call: TRBD1
v_call: TRBV20-1
cdr3_nt: TGCAGTGCTAGTCCCGAGCCGGGACAGAATTTCTATGGCTACACCTTC
cdr3_aa: CSASPEPGQNFYGYTF

clone_size: NA
j_call: TRBJ2-7
d_call: NA
v_call: TRBV4-2
cdr3_nt: TGTGCCAGCAGCCAAGAGGGGGACGGCCGCGAGCAGTACTTC
cdr3_aa: CASSQEGDGREQYF

clone_size: many
j_call: TRBJ2-1
d_call: NA
v_call: TRBV24-1
cdr3_nt: TGTGCCACCAGTGATTTGGGCCAGAGGGGCAATGAGCAGTTCTTC
cdr3_aa: CATSDLGQRGNEQFF

clone_size: NA
j_call: TRBJ1-5
d_call: TRBD1
v_call: TRBV5-1
cdr3_nt: TGCGCCAGCGCCTTGGGGGACAGGGCTAATCAGCCCCAGCATTTT
cdr3_aa: CASALGDRANQPQHF

clone_size: many
j_call: TRBJ2-7
d_call: TRBD1
v_call: TRBV6-6
cdr3_nt: TGTGCCAGCAGTCCAGACAGGGACCACGAGCAGTACTTC
cdr3_aa: CASSPDRDHEQYF

clone_size: many
j_call: TRBJ2-3
d_call: NA
v_call: TRBV20-1
cdr3_nt: TGCAGTGCTAGACGTCCGTATGGGACGCCAGTAACAGATACGCAGTATTTT
cdr3_aa: CSARRPYGTPVTDTQYF

clone_size: NA
j_call: TRBJ2-1
d_call: TRBD2
v_call: TRBV25-1
cdr3_nt: TGTGCCAGTATGGCGGGGGGTCTAAATGAGCAGTTCTTC
cdr3_aa: CASMAGGLNEQFF

clone_size: many
j_call: TRBJ2-2
d_call: TRBD2
v_call: TRBV12-3/TRBV12-4
cdr3_nt: TGTGCCAGCACGCTAATAGCGGGGGCGTCGAACACCGGGGAGCTGTTTTTT
cdr3_aa: CASTLIAGASNTGELFF

clone_size: many
j_call: TRBJ1-5
d_call: NA
v_call: TRBV20-1
cdr3_nt: TGCAGTGCCCCGATGCGGGGCAGCAATCAGCCCCAGCATTTT
cdr3_aa: CSAPMRGSNQPQHF

clone_size: NA
j_call: TRBJ1-1
d_call: NA
v_call: TRBV6-2/TRBV6-3
cdr3_nt: TGTGCCAGCAGTTACCCGCTTGGGGGGGACGCTTTCTTT
cdr3_aa: CASSYPLGGDAFF

clone_size: NA
j_call: TRBJ1-6
d_call: NA
v_call: TRBV12-3/TRBV12-4
cdr3_nt: TGTGCCAGCAGCGAAAGGCCATTCTCGGGTAATTCACCCCTCCACTTT
cdr3_aa: CASSERPFSGNSPLHF

clone_size: NA
j_call: TRBJ2-1
d_call: NA
v_call: TRBV5-5
cdr3_nt: TGTGCCAGCAGCTTACGGCACGGGACGGCCAAAAACAATGAGCAGTTCTTC
cdr3_aa: CASSLRHGTAKNNEQFF

clone_size: many
j_call: TRBJ2-4
d_call: NA
v_call: TRBV20-1
cdr3_nt: TGCAGTGCTAGAGATGGGTTTCTGGCCAAAAACATTCAGTACTTC
cdr3_aa: CSARDGFLAKNIQYF

clone_size: NA
j_call: TRBJ1-6
d_call: TRBD1
v_call: TRBV5-8
cdr3_nt: TGTGCCAGCAGCACAGGGGGACAGGGGGTTCGCTCACCCCTCCACTTT
cdr3_aa: CASSTGGQGVRSPLHF

clone_size: NA
j_call: TRBJ2-2
d_call: TRBD2
v_call: TRBV3-1
cdr3_nt: TGTGCCAGCAGCACTCGGGACTACGACACCGGGGAGCTGTTTTTT
cdr3_aa: CASSTRDYDTGELFF

clone_size: few
j_call: TRBJ2-2
d_call: NA
v_call: TRBV5-6
cdr3_nt: TGTGCCAGCAGCTTAGGGGCACGCGCGCGGACCGGGGAGCTGTTTTTT
cdr3_aa: CASSLGARARTGELFF

clone_size: many
j_call: TRBJ1-1
d_call: TRBD1
v_call: TRBV20-1
cdr3_nt: TGCAGTGCTAGAGACAGGGACAGATACACTGAAGCTTTCTTT
cdr3_aa: CSARDRDRYTEAFF

clone_size: many
j_call: TRBJ2-6
d_call: NA
v_call: TRBV20-1
cdr3_nt: TGCAGTGCTAAGACAGCCGCTGGGGCCAACGTCCTGACTTTC
cdr3_aa: CSAKTAAGANVLTF

clone_size: many
j_call: TRBJ2-5
d_call: NA
v_call: TRBV20-1
cdr3_nt: TGCAGTGCCACTGGGTCAGAGACCCAGTACTTC
cdr3_aa: CSATGSETQYF

clone_size: once
j_call: TRBJ2-5
d_call: NA
v_call: TRBV18
cdr3_nt: TGTGCCAGCTCAAGGGAAGAGACCTACCAAGAGACCCAGTACTTC
cdr3_aa: CASSREETYQETQYF

clone_size: few
j_call: TRBJ1-2
d_call: TRBD1
v_call: TRBV5-1
cdr3_nt: TGCGCCAGCAGCCCCGGGACAGGGGCGTCTGGAAACTATGGCTACACCTTC
cdr3_aa: CASSPGTGASGNYGYTF

clone_size: many
j_call: TRBJ2-5
d_call: NA
v_call: TRBV15
cdr3_nt: TGTGCCACCAGCGCAGGACTGACCCAAGAGACCCAGTACTTC
cdr3_aa: CATSAGLTQETQYF

clone_size: NA
j_call: TRBJ1-1
d_call: NA
v_call: TRBV2
cdr3_nt: TGTGCCAGCAGGGAGGAGGGAACTGAAGCTTTCTTT
cdr3_aa: CASREEGTEAFF

clone_size: few
j_call: TRBJ2-6
d_call: NA
v_call: TRBV7-3
cdr3_nt: TGTGCCAGCAGCGCGACAGGACTCCCTGCGGCTGGGGCCAACGTCCTGACTTTC
cdr3_aa: CASSATGLPAAGANVLTF

clone_size: NA
j_call: TRBJ2-2
d_call: TRBD2
v_call: TRBV6-2/TRBV6-3
cdr3_nt: TGTGCCAGCAGCAGGGGACTAGCGTCTACGAACACCGGGGAGCTGTTTTTT
cdr3_aa: CASSRGLASTNTGELFF

clone_size: NA
j_call: TRBJ2-7
d_call: TRBD1
v_call: TRBV6-2/TRBV6-3
cdr3_nt: TGTGCCAGCAGCCGCGTCAGGGGGAGCTCCTACGAGCAGTACTTC
cdr3_aa: CASSRVRGSSYEQYF

clone_size: NA
j_call: TRBJ1-5
d_call: NA
v_call: TRBV12-3/TRBV12-4
cdr3_nt: TGTGCCAGCACGTTTTTGGGCCTCGGGCAGCCCCAGCATTTT
cdr3_aa: CASTFLGLGQPQHF

clone_size: many
j_call: TRBJ2-1
d_call: TRBD2
v_call: TRBV29-1
cdr3_nt: TGCAGCGTTGAGCCTAGCGGGGGCGGCGATGAGCAGTTCTTC
cdr3_aa: CSVEPSGGGDEQFF

clone_size: many
j_call: TRBJ2-7
d_call: TRBD2
v_call: TRBV20-1
cdr3_nt: TGCAGTGCTAGGGAAACCGGGACTAGCGGGTACGAGCAGTACTTC
cdr3_aa: CSARETGTSGYEQYF

clone_size: NA
j_call: TRBJ1-6
d_call: NA
v_call: TRBV30
cdr3_nt: TGTGCCTGGAGTCCCGATGGGACGGCGAATTCACCCCTCCACTTT
cdr3_aa: CAWSPDGTANSPLHF

clone_size: many
j_call: TRBJ2-1
d_call: NA
v_call: TRBV20-1
cdr3_nt: TGCAGTGCTAAAGAGGGGGGGCGCTACAATGAGCAGTTCTTC
cdr3_aa: CSAKEGGRYNEQFF

clone_size: NA
j_call: TRBJ1-5
d_call: TRBD1
v_call: TRBV3-1
cdr3_nt: TGTGCCAGCAGCCAAGGGAGACAGGGGAATCAGCCCCAGCATTTT
cdr3_aa: CASSQGRQGNQPQHF

clone_size: NA
j_call: TRBJ2-3
d_call: NA
v_call: TRBV9
cdr3_nt: TGTGCCAGCAGCGTAGCTACAGGTAGTACCGATACGCAGTATTTT
cdr3_aa: CASSVATGSTDTQYF

clone_size: many
j_call: TRBJ1-5
d_call: NA
v_call: TRBV29-1
cdr3_nt: TGCAGCGTGCGCTCGCAGGGACTCAATCAGCCCCAGCATTTT
cdr3_aa: CSVRSQGLNQPQHF

clone_size: NA
j_call: TRBJ1-2
d_call: TRBD1
v_call: TRBV6-5
cdr3_nt: TGTGCCAGCACGGGAGACCGGGACAGGGGTTACTATGGCTACACCTTC
cdr3_aa: CASTGDRDRGYYGYTF

clone_size: many
j_call: TRBJ1-5
d_call: NA
v_call: TRBV12-3/TRBV12-4
cdr3_nt: TGTGCCAGCAGTTTTGGACGGATCAATCAGCCCCAGCATTTT
cdr3_aa: CASSFGRINQPQHF

clone_size: once
j_call: TRBJ1-4
d_call: NA
v_call: TRBV21-1
cdr3_nt: TGTGCCAGCAACTTAGGGAGAGAGACTAATGAAAAACTGTTTTTT
cdr3_aa: CASNLGRETNEKLFF

clone_size: many
j_call: TRBJ2-5
d_call: TRBD2
v_call: TRBV20-1
cdr3_nt: TGCAGTGCTAGTGTGCCGACGGCGGGGGGCTTAACGGAGACCCAGTACTTC
cdr3_aa: CSASVPTAGGLTETQYF

clone_size: NA
j_call: TRBJ2-2
d_call: NA
v_call: TRBV4-3
cdr3_nt: TGCGCCAGCAGCCAAGCGAGGGGGTACACCGGGGAGCTGTTTTTT
cdr3_aa: CASSQARGYTGELFF

clone_size: NA
j_call: TRBJ2-6
d_call: TRBD2
v_call: TRBV6-5
cdr3_nt: TGTGCCAGCAGTTACGCGTGGGGGGGGAGCTCTGGGGCCAACGTCCTGAATTTC
cdr3_aa: CASSYAWGGSSGANVLNF

clone_size: many
j_call: TRBJ1-1
d_call: TRBD1
v_call: TRBV9
cdr3_nt: TGTGCCAGCAGCGTGACAGGGACGGGCACTGAAGCTTTCTTT
cdr3_aa: CASSVTGTGTEAFF

clone_size: NA
j_call: TRBJ2-1
d_call: TRBD2
v_call: TRBV7-2
cdr3_nt: TGTGCCAGCAGCTTAGTAGCGGGGGAGATCAATGAGCAGTTCTTC
cdr3_aa: CASSLVAGEINEQFF

clone_size: NA
j_call: TRBJ1-2
d_call: NA
v_call: TRBV20-1
cdr3_nt: TGCAGTGCTAGACTCAGGGAGAAATCTTTACTCGTTGGCTACACCTTC
cdr3_aa: CSARLREKSLLVGYTF

clone_size: NA
j_call: TRBJ2-3
d_call: NA
v_call: TRBV20-1
cdr3_nt: TGCAGTGCCAAACCACCGGGCACAGATACGCAGTATTTT
cdr3_aa: CSAKPPGTDTQYF

clone_size: many
j_call: TRBJ1-2
d_call: NA
v_call: TRBV4-3
cdr3_nt: TGCGCCAGCAGCCAAGATTACGGGGCCCCCTATGGCTACACCTTC
cdr3_aa: CASSQDYGAPYGYTF

clone_size: many
j_call: TRBJ2-3
d_call: TRBD2
v_call: TRBV6-1
cdr3_nt: TGTGCCAGCAGCCCCAATCGGCGGGGGTTAGGAGATACGCAGTATTTT
cdr3_aa: CASSPNRRGLGDTQYF

clone_size: NA
j_call: TRBJ2-2
d_call: NA
v_call: TRBV10-3
cdr3_nt: TGTGCCATCAGTGAGGCAGGGAGGACCGGGGAGCTGTTTTTT
cdr3_aa: CAISEAGRTGELFF

clone_size: many
j_call: TRBJ2-1
d_call: NA
v_call: TRBV20-1
cdr3_nt: TGCAGTGCTAATCTAGGATCCTACAATGAGCAGTTCTTC
cdr3_aa: CSANLGSYNEQFF

clone_size: many
j_call: TRBJ2-1
d_call: NA
v_call: TRBV29-1
cdr3_nt: TGCAGCGGGGCCCAAAGGGGGAATGAGCAGTTCTTC
cdr3_aa: CSGAQRGNEQFF

clone_size: many
j_call: TRBJ1-2
d_call: NA
v_call: TRBV6-5
cdr3_nt: TGTGCCAGCAGTTACCGTGGGAAAGCTGATGGCTACACCTTC
cdr3_aa: CASSYRGKADGYTF

clone_size: few
j_call: TRBJ1-2
d_call: NA
v_call: TRBV20-1
cdr3_nt: TGCAGTGCTAGTTATGACACCTATGGCTACACCTTC
cdr3_aa: CSASYDTYGYTF

clone_size: many
j_call: TRBJ1-2
d_call: NA
v_call: TRBV12-3/TRBV12-4
cdr3_nt: TGTGCCAGCAGCTCCTTATGGGGCCACCTTAACTATGGCTACACCTTC
cdr3_aa: CASSSLWGHLNYGYTF

clone_size: NA
j_call: TRBJ2-7
d_call: NA
v_call: TRBV11-2
cdr3_nt: TGTGCCAGCAGCCCTCCTGGGGCACTCGAGCAGTACTTC
cdr3_aa: CASSPPGALEQYF

clone_size: many
j_call: TRBJ2-3
d_call: NA
v_call: TRBV20-1
cdr3_nt: TGCAGTGCTAGCTCGGCCGCAGATACGCAGTATTTT
cdr3_aa: CSASSAADTQYF

clone_size: NA
j_call: TRBJ1-2
d_call: NA
v_call: TRBV5-1
cdr3_nt: TGCGCCAGCAGCTTGGAGGGGCCCCAAGGCTACACCTTC
cdr3_aa: CASSLEGPQGYTF